These 15 T cell receptor beta chains originate from one sample sequenced in a study of shared clonotypes between healthy human individuals (dated by TCRdb to the early 2020s). Library preparation was by the immunoSEQ multiplex PCR assay. The immuneACCESS repertoire file appears here via TCRdb, limited to in-frame rearrangements. These files lack a portion of the clones; in checked studies, under half of the deficit traces to unresolved V genes, and the cause of the others is not known. This sample comprises roughly 300,000 clones, 80% to 90% of them detected only once. Of the sample, 15% to 20% falls within the top ten clones. Sample: memory CD8+ T cells sorted from blood. The cell subset or site label, read with the paper, signifies: CD45RO+ cells pooled with CCR7-negative TemRA cells. All receptors derive from a man aged 18 to 30 in good health.

The CDR3 nucleotides are TGTGCCAGCAGTCCCCTTCCCCTAGCGGGAGCCGGTCACGAGCAGTACTTC. Protein sequence: CASSPLPLAGAGHEQYF. V gene TRBV27 combines with J gene TRBJ2-7; 10 nucleotides match TRBD2. This CDR3 has 17 amino acids. The V and J ends lost 5 bases and 5 bases, in that order; junction bases with no gene match: 15. Germline-derived CDR1 and CDR2 are MNHEY and SMNVEV (reference sequence).

For the CDR3, the DNA is TGTGCCAGCAGTTACCCAGGGACCGGGGAGCTGTTTTTT. This sequence encodes CASSYPGTGELFF. V usage is TRBV7-6 and J usage is TRBJ2-2; D might be TRBD1 (5 bases). V lost 6 bases to trimming and J lost 5 bases, with 10 bases between them. Germline CDR1 and CDR2: SGHVS and FNYEAQ. The CDR3 covers 13 residues.

The chain uses TRBV6-1 and TRBJ2-7; D is ambiguous. The CDR3 totals 14 residues. Germline assignment: CDR1 MNHNS and CDR2 SASEGT. Between the trimmed V and J ends, which lost 2 bases and 2 bases, there was a span of 10 bases. CDR3 region: CASSELRITYEQYF. CDR3 in DNA: TGTGCCAGCAGTGAACTGCGGATAACCTACGAGCAGTACTTC.

V and J are TRBV28 and TRBJ2-1, with D hard to call. CDR1 MDHEN and CDR2 SYDVKM come from the germline V gene. V dropped 5 bases and J dropped 4 bases, with 15 bases sitting between them. The CDR3 runs 15 residues. In DNA, the CDR3 is TGTGCCAGCAGTAGTACTACCTCATTTTACAATGAGCAGTTCTTC. Its protein product is CASSSTTSFYNEQFF.

With regard to this clone: Other DNA variants within this sample encode the same CDR3. The chain combines TRBV7-9 with TRBJ1-2, with D unclear. The V end lost 5 bases, the J end lost 8 bases, and 15 bases lay between the germline ends. The CDR3 loop spans 13 amino acids. CDR1 SEHNR and CDR2 FQNEAQ come from the germline V gene (reference sequence). The CDR3 coding sequence is TGTGCCAGCAGCCCCAACACCGGCGGGGGCTACACCTTC. It translates to CASSPNTGGGYTF.

The chain uses TRBV7-9 and TRBJ2-7; 8 bases match TRBD1. The CDR3 is 15 amino acids. The V and J ends lost 5 bases and 4 bases, in that order; junction bases with no gene match: 10. Germline V CDR1 and CDR2: SEHNR, FQNEAQ (reference sequence). The CDR3 region is CASSLSGTGGYEQYF. In DNA, the CDR3 is TGTGCCAGCAGCCTTTCCGGGACAGGAGGGTACGAGCAGTACTTC.

The V call is TRBV5-6, the J call TRBJ2-3, with a weak D call TRBD2 (5 bases). CDR3 length equals 13 residues. The ends were cut back, 0 bases at V and 6 bases at J, with 8 bases in the middle. Per germline, CDR1 SGHDT and CDR2 YYEEEE. The CDR3 bases are TGTGCCAGCAGCTTGGTAAGGGAGGATACGCAGTATTTT. Amino acids: CASSLVREDTQYF.

The chain joins TRBV27 to TRBJ2-1, with TRBD1 as a possible D gene (5 bases). In germline, CDR1 is MNHEY, CDR2 SMNVEV (reference sequence). Trimming took off 4 bases at V and 0 bases at J, with 10 bases between the two ends. The CDR3 totals 15 residues. The CDR3 loop reads CASSSHRSSYNEQFF. The CDR3 coding sequence is TGTGCCAGCAGTTCACACAGGAGCTCCTACAATGAGCAGTTCTTC.

The chain has TRBV7-9 and TRBJ2-7; TRBD1 aligns across 7 bases. This CDR3 contains 13 residues. J lost 4 bases, V lost 8 bases, and 8 bases had no gene match. Germline lookup yields CDR1 SEHNR and CDR2 FQNEAQ (reference sequence). CDR3 bases: TGTGCCAGCCTTGACACAGGGGTTTACGAGCAGTACTTC. It specifies CASLDTGVYEQYF.

The rearrangement joins TRBV19 to TRBJ2-7; 7 nucleotides agree with TRBD1. The CDR3 sequence is 15 residues long. Germline V gene data show CDR1 as LNHDA and CDR2 as SQIVND (reference sequence). Trimming removed 1 base from V and 0 bases from J; junction bases left unmatched: 3. The DNA of the CDR3 is TGTGCCAGTAGTATAGGAACAGGGGACTCCTACGAGCAGTACTTC. It is translated as CASSIGTGDSYEQYF.

The rearrangement uses TRBV14 and TRBJ2-7, with a possible D match to TRBD1 (6 bases). Per the germline V gene, CDR1 is SGHDN and CDR2 is FVKESK. The V and J ends lost 1 base and 6 bases respectively, with 7 bases between them. This CDR3 spans 12 amino acids. The CDR3 DNA reads as TGTGCCAGCAGCCAAGCAGGGGTCGAGCAGTACTTC. This sequence encodes CASSQAGVEQYF.

This sequence joins TRBV15 and TRBJ2-2, with a possible D match to TRBD2 (5 bases). V lost 5 bases to trimming and J lost 4 bases, with 14 bases between them. Germline V gene data show CDR1 as LNHNV and CDR2 as YYDKDF (reference sequence). This CDR3 region has 15 residues. Here the CDR3 reads CATSLGFAGTGELFF. The CDR3 DNA follows: TGTGCCACCAGCCTAGGGTTCGCGGGCACCGGGGAGCTGTTTTTT.

The chain uses TRBV9 and TRBJ2-1, with a tentative D call TRBD2 (5 bases). Germline values: CDR1 SGDLS, CDR2 YYNGEE. Trimming stripped 3 bases from V and 3 bases from J, with 7 bases between. The CDR3 loop spans 13 amino acids. The DNA of the CDR3 is TGTGCCAGCAGCGCCCGGGGCTACAATGAGCAGTTCTTC. It yields the protein CASSARGYNEQFF. Filled out from reference TRBV9 and TRBJ2-1, the complete variable domain reads DSGVTQTPKHLITATGQRVTLRCSPRSGDLSVYWYQQSLDQGLQFLIQYYNGEERAKGNILERFSAQQFPDLHSELNLSSLELGDSALYFCASSARGYNEQFFGPGTRLTVL.

The rearrangement uses TRBV7-8 and TRBJ2-1; 12 bases are shared with TRBD2. The CDR3 has 16 amino acids. Trimming took 4 bases from V and 10 from J; bases not matched to a gene: 11. Germline assignment: CDR1 SGHVS and CDR2 FQNEAQ. The CDR3 sequence is CASSSLAGGPNDEQFF. The CDR3 bases are TGTGCCAGCAGCTCCCTAGCGGGGGGGCCCAATGACGAGCAGTTCTTC. The whole variable domain, filled in from reference TRBV7-8 and TRBJ2-1, reads GAGVSQSPRYKVAKRGQDVALRCDPISGHVSLFWYQQALGQGPEFLTYFQNEAQLDKSGLPSDRFFAERPEGSVSTLKIQRTQQEDSAVYLCASSSLAGGPNDEQFFGPGTRLTVL.

V gene TRBV7-6 combines with J gene TRBJ1-2; tentative D call: TRBD1 (6 bases). The CDR3 is 13 amino acids. Germline CDR1 is SGHVS and CDR2 is FNYEAQ. The ends were cut back, 5 bases at V and 3 bases at J, with 10 bases in the middle. The CDR3 coding sequence is TGTGCCAGCAGCCTCGGACAGCACTATGGCTACACCTTC. This sequence encodes CASSLGQHYGYTF.